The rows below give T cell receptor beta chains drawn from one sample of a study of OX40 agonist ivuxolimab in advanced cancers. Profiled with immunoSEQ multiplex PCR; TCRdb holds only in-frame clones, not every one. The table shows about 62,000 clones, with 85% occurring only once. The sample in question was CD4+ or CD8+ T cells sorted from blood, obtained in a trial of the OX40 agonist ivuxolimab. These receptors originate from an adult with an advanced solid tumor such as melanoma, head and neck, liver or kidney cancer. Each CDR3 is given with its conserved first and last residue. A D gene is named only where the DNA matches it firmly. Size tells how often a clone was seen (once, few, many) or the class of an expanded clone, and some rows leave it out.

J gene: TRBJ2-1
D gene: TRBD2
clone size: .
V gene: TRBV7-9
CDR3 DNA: TGTGCCAGCAGCCCGACTAGCGGGAGGCCCCGGAACTACAATGAGCAGTTCTTC
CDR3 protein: CASSPTSGRPRNYNEQFF

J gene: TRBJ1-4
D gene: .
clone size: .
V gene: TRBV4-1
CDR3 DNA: TGCGCCAGCAGCCAAGACCCGAAAGAAAAACTGTTTTTT
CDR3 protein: CASSQDPKEKLFF

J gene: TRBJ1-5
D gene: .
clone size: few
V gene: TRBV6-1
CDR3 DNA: TGTGCCAGCACTGACAGGATCAATCAGCCCCAGCATTTT
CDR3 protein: CASTDRINQPQHF

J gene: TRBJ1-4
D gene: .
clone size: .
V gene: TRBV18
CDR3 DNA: TGTGCCAGCTCACCGGGCGGGGGCACTGAAAAACTGTTTTTT
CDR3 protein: CASSPGGGTEKLFF

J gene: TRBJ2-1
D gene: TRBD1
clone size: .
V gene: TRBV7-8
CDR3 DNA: TGTGCCAGCAGCTTAGATGGACAGGGGGCGCTAAATGAGCAGTTCTTC
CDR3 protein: CASSLDGQGALNEQFF

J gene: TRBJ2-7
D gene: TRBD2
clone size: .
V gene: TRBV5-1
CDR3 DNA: TGCGCCAGCAGCTCCGGCGGGGGGCCGGAGGAGCAGTACTTC
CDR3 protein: CASSSGGGPEEQYF

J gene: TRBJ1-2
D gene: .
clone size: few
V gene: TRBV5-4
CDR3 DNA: TGTGCCAGCAGCTTGCCCGGACGAAGTGGCTACACCTTC
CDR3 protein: CASSLPGRSGYTF

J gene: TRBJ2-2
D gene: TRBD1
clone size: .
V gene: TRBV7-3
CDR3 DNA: TGTGCCAGCAGCCTCGGGACAGGGCAAACCGGGGAGCTGTTTTTT
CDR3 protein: CASSLGTGQTGELFF

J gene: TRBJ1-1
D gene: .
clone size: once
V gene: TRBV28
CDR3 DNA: TGTGCCAGCAGTTCCCCGGCCGGGACACCGAACACTGAAGCTTTCTTT
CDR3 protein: CASSSPAGTPNTEAFF

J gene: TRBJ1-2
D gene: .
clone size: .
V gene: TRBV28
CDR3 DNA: TGTGCCAGCAGCTCCCCCGTGAGGGGGGGGAGGTATGGCTACACCTTC
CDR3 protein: CASSSPVRGGRYGYTF

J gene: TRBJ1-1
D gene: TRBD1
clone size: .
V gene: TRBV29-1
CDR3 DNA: TGCAGCGTTGATCCGGGACAGGGGGTCACTGAAGCTTTCTTT
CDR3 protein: CSVDPGQGVTEAFF

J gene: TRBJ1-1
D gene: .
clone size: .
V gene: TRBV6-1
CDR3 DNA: TGTGCCAGCAGGGAGGGTAACACTGAAGCTTTCTTT
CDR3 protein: CASREGNTEAFF

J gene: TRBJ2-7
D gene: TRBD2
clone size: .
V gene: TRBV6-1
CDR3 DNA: TGTGCCAGCAGTCCTCGGGGGGGCCGTTCCGAGCAGTACTTC
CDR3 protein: CASSPRGGRSEQYF

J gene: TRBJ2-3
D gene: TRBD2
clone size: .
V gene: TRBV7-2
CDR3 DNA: TGTGCCAGCAGCTTAGGGAGGAGCGGGGGCACAGATACGCAGTATTTT
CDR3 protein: CASSLGRSGGTDTQYF

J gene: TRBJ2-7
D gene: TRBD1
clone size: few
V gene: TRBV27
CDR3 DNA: TGTGCCAGCAGGACCGGACAGGGAAGGGATATCGAGCAGTACTTC
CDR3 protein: CASRTGQGRDIEQYF

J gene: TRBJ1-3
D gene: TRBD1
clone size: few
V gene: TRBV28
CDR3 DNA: TGTGCCAGCAGTCCGACAGGGTCTCGAAACACCATATATTTT
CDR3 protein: CASSPTGSRNTIYF

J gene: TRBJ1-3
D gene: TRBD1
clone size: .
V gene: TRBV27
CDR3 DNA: TGTGCCAGCAGTTTATCGTCTATGGGGACAGGAATCGCTGGAAACACCATATATTTT
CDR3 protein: CASSLSSMGTGIAGNTIYF

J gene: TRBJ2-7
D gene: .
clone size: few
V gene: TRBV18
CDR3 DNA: TGTGCCAGCTCACCTAGGGGCCCCTACGAGCAGTACTTC
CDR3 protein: CASSPRGPYEQYF

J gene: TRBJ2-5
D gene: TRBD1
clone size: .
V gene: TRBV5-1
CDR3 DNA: TGCGCCAGCAGCATCGCGGACAGGACCTACCAAGAGACCCAGTACTTC
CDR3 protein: CASSIADRTYQETQYF

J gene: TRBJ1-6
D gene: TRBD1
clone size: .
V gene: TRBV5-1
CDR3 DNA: TGCGCCAGCAGCTGGGGGGACAGTCTTCCCTCGGATTCACCCCTCCACTTT
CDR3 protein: CASSWGDSLPSDSPLHF

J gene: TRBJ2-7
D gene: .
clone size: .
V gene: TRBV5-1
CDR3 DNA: TGCGCCAGCAGCCCGGAGTTTGACGAGCAGTACTTC
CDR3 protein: CASSPEFDEQYF

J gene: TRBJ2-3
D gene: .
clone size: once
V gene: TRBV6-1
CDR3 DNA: TGTGCCAGTTTGCGGGGGCAAGGGGATACGCAGTATTTT
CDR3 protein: CASLRGQGDTQYF

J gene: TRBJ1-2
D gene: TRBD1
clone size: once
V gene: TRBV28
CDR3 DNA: TGTGCCAGCAGTTCGGGACAGGAAAGCTATGGCTACACCTTC
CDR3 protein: CASSSGQESYGYTF

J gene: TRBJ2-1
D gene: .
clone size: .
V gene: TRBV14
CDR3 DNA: TGTGCCAGCAGCCAAGATCTCTGGGGTGAGCAGTTCTTC
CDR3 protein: CASSQDLWGEQFF

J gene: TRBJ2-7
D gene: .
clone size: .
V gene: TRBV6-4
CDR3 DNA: TGTGCCAGCAGTGACTCCCAGGCCAGCCTGAACTTATACGAGCAGTACTTC
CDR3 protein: CASSDSQASLNLYEQYF

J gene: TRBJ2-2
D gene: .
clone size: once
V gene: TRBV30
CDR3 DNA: TGTGCCTGGAGTGTGGTCGAAACCGGGGAGCTGTTTTTT
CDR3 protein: CAWSVVETGELFF

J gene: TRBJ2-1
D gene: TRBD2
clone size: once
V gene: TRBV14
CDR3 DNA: TGTGCCAGCAGCCAAGATCTCCCTACTAGCGGGTTCTCCTACAATGAGCAGTTCTTC
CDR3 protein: CASSQDLPTSGFSYNEQFF

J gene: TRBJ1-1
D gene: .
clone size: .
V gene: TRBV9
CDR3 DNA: TGTGCCAGCAGCGTAGCTGTGGACACTGAAGCTTTCTTT
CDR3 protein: CASSVAVDTEAFF

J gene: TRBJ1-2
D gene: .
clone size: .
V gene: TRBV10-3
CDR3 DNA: TGTGCCATCACCGAAAGGGGAGGGGATGGCTACACCTTC
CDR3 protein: CAITERGGDGYTF

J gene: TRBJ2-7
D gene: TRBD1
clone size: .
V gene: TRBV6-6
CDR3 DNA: TGTGCCAGCAGTGGGACAGGGGGCTACGAGCAGTACTTC
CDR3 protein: CASSGTGGYEQYF

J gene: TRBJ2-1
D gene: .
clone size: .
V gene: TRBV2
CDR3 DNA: TGTGCCAGCAGTACAGGGAGAAGGAATGAGCAGTTCTTC
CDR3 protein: CASSTGRRNEQFF

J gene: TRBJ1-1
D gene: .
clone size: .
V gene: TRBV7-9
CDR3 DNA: TGTGCCAGCAGCTTGTCTAACAGGGTGGGCACTGGAGCTTTCTTT
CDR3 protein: CASSLSNRVGTGAFF

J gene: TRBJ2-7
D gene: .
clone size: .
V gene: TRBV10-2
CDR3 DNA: TGCGCCGCCGGCTCTCGGGGCTACGAGCAGTACTTC
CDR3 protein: CAAGSRGYEQYF

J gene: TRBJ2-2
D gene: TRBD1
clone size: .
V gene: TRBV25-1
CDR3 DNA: TGTGCCAGCAGTGATCCGGGACAGGGAGGATCCGGGGAGCTGTTTTTT
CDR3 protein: CASSDPGQGGSGELFF

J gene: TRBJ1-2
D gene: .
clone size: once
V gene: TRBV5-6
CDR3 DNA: TGTGCCAGCAGCTCCCGGGACAACAAATTACATGGCTACACCTTC
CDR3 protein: CASSSRDNKLHGYTF

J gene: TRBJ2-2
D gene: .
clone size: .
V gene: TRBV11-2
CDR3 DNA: TGTGCCAGCAGCGTTTTAGACACGAACACCGGGGAGCTGTTTTTT
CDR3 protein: CASSVLDTNTGELFF

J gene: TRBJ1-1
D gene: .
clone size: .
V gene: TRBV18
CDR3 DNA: TGTGCCAGCTCACCAGCAATACGGGGCACTGAAGCTTTCTTT
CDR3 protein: CASSPAIRGTEAFF

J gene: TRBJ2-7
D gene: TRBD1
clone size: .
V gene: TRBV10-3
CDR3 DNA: TGTGCCATCAGGGGGGACAGGGACTACGAGCAGTACTTC
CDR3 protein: CAIRGDRDYEQYF

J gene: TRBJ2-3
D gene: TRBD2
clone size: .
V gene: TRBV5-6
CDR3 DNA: TGTGCCAGCAGCTTGTTAGCGGGAGGGGGAACAGATACGCAGTATTTT
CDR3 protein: CASSLLAGGGTDTQYF

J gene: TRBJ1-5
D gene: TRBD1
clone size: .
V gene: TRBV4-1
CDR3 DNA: TGCGCCAGCAGCCAAACCGACAGGGGGTATCAGCCCCAGCATTTT
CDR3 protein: CASSQTDRGYQPQHF

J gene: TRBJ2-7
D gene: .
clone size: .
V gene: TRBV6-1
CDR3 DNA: TGTGCCAGCAATTCGGCGGGCTCATCGGGGGAGCAGTACTTC
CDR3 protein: CASNSAGSSGEQYF

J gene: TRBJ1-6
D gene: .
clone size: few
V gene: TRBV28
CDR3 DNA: TGTGCCAGCAGAGACAGGTTACGCGATTCACCCCTCCACTTT
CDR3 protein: CASRDRLRDSPLHF

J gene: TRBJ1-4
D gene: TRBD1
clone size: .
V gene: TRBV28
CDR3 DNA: TGTGCCAGCAGTTTCCCCATGACAGGGGGAGATGAAAAACTGTTTTTT
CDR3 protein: CASSFPMTGGDEKLFF